The next 13 T cell receptor beta chains were all read from a single sample in a study of T-cell memory formation after mild COVID-19. One entry per CDR3 protein results from TCRdb running MiXCR on the 5' RACE reads. This table has around 140,000 distinct CDR3 sequences, approximately 21% appearing once. Specimen: PBMCs or a T cell subset sorted from them (not recorded which). The source of these receptors is an adult woman who had mild COVID-19 (a few samples of this study predate the infection). Cell type and time point are not known.

This clonotype was detected only a few times. The chain employs TRBV7-3 and TRBJ2-4; TRBD2 matches 12 bases. This CDR3 region has 15 residues. The V gene's germline CDR1 is SGHTA and CDR2 FQGTGA. J was trimmed by 7 bases and V by 5 bases; bases with no gene match: 6. CDR3 bases: TGTGCCAGCAGCCTCCTAGCGGGAGGGGGCAACATTCAGTACTTC. It codes for CASSLLAGGGNIQYF. Together with reference TRBV7-3 and TRBJ2-4, the CDR3 gives the full variable domain: GAGVSQTPSNKVTEKGKYVELRCDPISGHTALYWYRQSLGQGPEFLIYFQGTGAADDSGLPNDRFFAVRPEGSVSTLKIQRTERGDSAVYLCASSLLAGGGNIQYFGAGTRLSVL.

The chain couples TRBV30 to TRBJ1-5; D remains unclear. The CDR3 consists of 15 residues. Trimming removed 1 base from V and 0 bases from J, with 10 bases in between. Germline-derived CDR1 and CDR2 are GTSNPN and SVGIG (reference sequence). The CDR3 nucleotides are TGTGCCTGGAGTGGGGGATTCAATAGCAATCAGCCCCAGCATTTT. Protein: CAWSGGFNSNQPQHF.

This clonotype was picked up a small number of times. The chain employs TRBV12-3 or TRBV12-4 and TRBJ1-2, with D possibly TRBD1 on 5 matching bases. The CDR3 extends over 15 amino acids. V was clipped by 0 bases and J by 8 bases, with 16 bases between them. The CDR3 DNA is TGTGCCAGCAGTTTAGCCCTGGGAATGGGGCACGGCTACACCTTC. Translation gives CASSLALGMGHGYTF.

In this sample, this clonotype turned up a few times. The J gene is TRBJ1-2, the V gene TRBV10-3; 9 bases are a match to TRBD1. The CDR3 spans 15 residues. Germline-derived CDR1 and CDR2 are ENHRY and SYGVKD. Trimming removed 6 bases from V and 4 bases from J; junction bases left unmatched: 9. The CDR3, as DNA: TGTGCCATCAGCCCACAGGGGGCGAGGAGCTATGGCTACACCTTC. Amino acid sequence: CAISPQGARSYGYTF.

This chain joins TRBV18 and TRBJ2-2; 10 nucleotides align to TRBD2. Germline CDR1 is KGHSH and CDR2 is LQKENI. The CDR3 runs to 16 residues. J lost 0 bases, V lost 3 bases, and 1 base had no gene match. In DNA form, the CDR3 reads TGTGCCAGCTCACCTGGACTAGCGGCGAACACCGGGGAGCTGTTTTTT. Translating gives CASSPGLAANTGELFF.

This clonotype was detected only a few times. This rearrangement joins TRBV7-9 to TRBJ1-1; D uncertain. V lost 8 bases to trimming and J lost 3 bases, with 4 bases between them. The CDR3 has 10 amino acids. Germline V gene data show CDR1 as SEHNR and CDR2 as FQNEAQ (reference sequence). The DNA of the CDR3 is TGTGCCAGCGGGTACACTGAAGCTTTCTTT. Amino acid sequence: CASGYTEAFF.

V is TRBV2 and J is TRBJ2-1; no definite D call. CDR1 is SNHLY, CDR2 FYNNEI, per germline. The CDR3 runs to 11 residues. Deletions cut 4 bases from V and 5 bases from J, with 3 bases between. Written as DNA, the CDR3 is TGTGCCAGCAGTGCCGACAATGAGCAGTTCTTC. Translation gives CASSADNEQFF.

This clonotype was detected only a few times. The chain employs TRBV7-8 and TRBJ2-1, with TRBD1 as a possible D gene (6 bases). The V and J ends lost 5 bases and 5 bases respectively, with 16 bases between them. CDR3 length equals 15 residues. Germline V lookup: CDR1 SGHVS, CDR2 FQNEAQ. In nucleotides, the CDR3 is TGTGCCAGCAGCCCCCGAGGCAGGGACAACAATGAGCAGTTCTTC. Protein sequence: CASSPRGRDNNEQFF. Looking up the rest from reference TRBV7-8 and TRBJ2-1 gives the full variable domain: GAGVSQSPRYKVAKRGQDVALRCDPISGHVSLFWYQQALGQGPEFLTYFQNEAQLDKSGLPSDRFFAERPEGSVSTLKIQRTQQEDSAVYLCASSPRGRDNNEQFFGPGTRLTVL.

This clonotype was detected a few times. An end of the junction does not agree with germline; a read error may underlie this. The chain carries TRBV25-1 and TRBJ2-7; D is undetermined. CDR1 MGHDK and CDR2 SYGVNS come from the germline V gene. This CDR3 comprises 12 residues. In DNA, the CDR3 is TGTGCCAGCAGTGCACAGTACTACGAGCAGCACTTC. Protein: CASSAQYYEQHF.

The chain uses TRBV27 and TRBJ1-1; D is ambiguous. The CDR3 has 11 amino acids. Germline CDR1 is MNHEY and CDR2 is SMNVEV (reference sequence). V shed 5 bases and J shed 11 bases, with 12 bases lying between them. CDR3 sequence (DNA): TGTGCCAGCAGTGGGCCTGTTGAGGCTTTCTTT. Translated: CASSGPVEAFF.

J is TRBJ2-3 and V is TRBV5-1, with TRBD2 matching over 7 bases. Germline V gene data show CDR1 as SGHRS and CDR2 as YFSETQ. Trimming at V came to 3 bases and at J to 6 bases, leaving 4 bases not matched to a gene. The CDR3 is 13 amino acids. CDR3 in amino acids: CASSSGRVDTQYF. The DNA of the CDR3 is TGCGCCAGCAGCTCGGGGAGGGTGGATACGCAGTATTTT.

The CDR3: CASRLAGLQETQYF. The CDR3 DNA reads TGTGCCAGCAGACTAGCGGGGTTGCAAGAGACCCAGTACTTC. The chain couples TRBV6-1 to TRBJ2-5, with TRBD2 identical over 10 bases. J lost 2 bases, V lost 6 bases, and 3 bases had no gene match. In germline, CDR1 is MNHNS, CDR2 SASEGT. CDR3 size: 14 residues.

J is TRBJ1-1 and V is TRBV11-3; D not certain. This CDR3 is built from 11 residues. Looked up from germline, CDR1 is SGHNT and CDR2 is YENEEA. V lost 9 bases and J lost 0, with 5 bases in between. In nucleotides, the CDR3 is TGTGCCAGGGCTTTGAACACTGAAGCTTTCTTT. As protein: CARALNTEAFF. Full variable domain (missing parts from reference TRBV11-3 and TRBJ1-1): EAGVVQSPRYKIIEKKQPVAFWCNPISGHNTLYWYLQNLGQGPELLIRYENEEAVDDSQLPKDRFSAERLKGVDSTLKIQPAELGDSAVYLCARALNTEAFFGQGTRLTVV.